This TCR beta chain was obtained from a study of blood T cell repertoires in COVID-19. The protocol was immunoSEQ multiplex PCR, while the TCRdb copy is restricted to in-frame clones and leaves out a portion. The table lists 60,000 to 70,000 clones, roughly 90% of them singletons. The CDR3 runs to 17 residues. Germline loops: CDR1 KGHDR, CDR2 SFDVKD. V lost 7 bases to trimming and J lost 1 base, with 20 bases between them. The sequencing input was peripheral blood. The chain couples TRBV24-1 to TRBJ2-3; possible D gene TRBD1, 6 bases. The clonotype was recovered from a woman between 55 and 75 years old with acute or convalescent COVID-19. Here the CDR3 DNA reads TGTGCCACCAGCGACCCGTCCGGGGCAGGGGGCACAGATACGCAGTATTTT. Translating it yields CATSDPSGAGGTDTQYF.